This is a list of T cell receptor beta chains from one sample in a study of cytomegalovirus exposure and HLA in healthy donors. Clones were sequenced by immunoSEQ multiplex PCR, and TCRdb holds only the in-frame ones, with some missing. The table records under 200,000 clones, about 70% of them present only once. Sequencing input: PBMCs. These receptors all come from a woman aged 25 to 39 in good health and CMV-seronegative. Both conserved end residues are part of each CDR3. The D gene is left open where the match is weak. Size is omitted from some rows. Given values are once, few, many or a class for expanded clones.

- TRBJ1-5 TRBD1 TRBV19 TGTGCCAGTAGTCAGACAGGGGGCAGTCAGCCCCAGCATTTT CASSQTGGSQPQHF
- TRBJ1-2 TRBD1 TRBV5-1 TGCGCCAGCAGCCCCCGGGACAGTTATGGCTACACCTTC CASSPRDSYGYTF
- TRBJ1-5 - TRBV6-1 TGTGCCAGCAGCAACGACAGGTTCCAGCCCCAGCATTTT CASSNDRFQPQHF
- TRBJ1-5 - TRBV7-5 TGTGCCAGAAGCTTAGTGTCGAGAGGCCGGAGGACCCAGCCCCAGCATTTT CARSLVSRGRRTQPQHF
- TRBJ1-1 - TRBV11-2 TGTGCCAGCAGCTTAGATTTCGGGGGAGTCGCTTTCTTT CASSLDFGGVAFF
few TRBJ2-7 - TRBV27 TGTGCCAGCAAGAAGGGGATTAAGAGCAATTCCCACGAGCAGTACTTC CASKKGIKSNSHEQYF
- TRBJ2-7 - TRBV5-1 TGCGCCAGCAGCTTGGTTGGGGGGAGTCTCCGGGAGCAGTACTTC CASSLVGGSLREQYF
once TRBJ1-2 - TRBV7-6 TGTGCCAGCAGCTTAGTTGCGGGCTACACCTTC CASSLVAGYTF
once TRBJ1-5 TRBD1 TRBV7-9 TGTGCCAGCAGCCGGGACAGGGAGCATAGCAATCAGCCCCAGCATTTT CASSRDREHSNQPQHF
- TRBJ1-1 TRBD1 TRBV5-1 TGCGCCAGCTCCCTTATACCGGGACAGGGCTCTGAAGCTTTCTTT CASSLIPGQGSEAFF
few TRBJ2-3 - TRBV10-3 TGTGCCATTGGACAGTCAGGAGATACGCAGTATTTT CAIGQSGDTQYF